This TCR beta chain was identified in a study of Tregs in tolerant kidney transplant recipients. General study points: Biological reproducibility was not directly addressed, but technical replication error appeared minimal. Few patients were studied, so findings need validation in larger groups. Activated donor B cell expansion appeared to reveal the most relevant donor-specific TCRbeta repertoire.

Unstimulated regulatory T cells (CD4+CD25+CD127-), CD4+CD25- non-regulatory cells, CD4 and CD8 cells were FACS-sorted from thawed PBMCs. CDR1 SGHRS and CDR2 YFSETQ come from the germline V gene. V gave up 5 bases and J gave up 5 bases; unmatched junction bases: 6. The CDR3 contains 14 residues. This clone is a singleton in its sample. Its antigen remains unidentified. TCRdb's table, derived via immunoSEQ multiplex PCR, lists solely in-frame clones and lacks some. The profile shows roughly 120,000 clones, almost 95% of them singletons. The sequence was obtained from a human donor in good health. The rearrangement uses TRBV5-1 and TRBJ1-4; 7 bases agree with TRBD1. Sample: CD4+ T cells from blood. CDR3 sequence reads: CASSPDRQNEKLFF. In DNA form, the CDR3 reads TGCGCCAGCAGTCCGGACAGGCAAAATGAAAAACTGTTTTTT.